A selection of T cell receptor beta chains follows, all from one sample in a study of cytomegalovirus exposure and HLA in healthy donors. The protocol was immunoSEQ multiplex PCR, while the TCRdb copy is restricted to in-frame clones and leaves out a portion. The sample includes around 150,000 clones, around 72% of them seen just once. Sequencing used PBMCs. Receptors were obtained from a man aged 45-65 years in good health and CMV-seropositive. Each CDR3 is given with its conserved first and last residue. The size entry is marked missing in some rows and otherwise reads once, few, many or a size class.

V gene	J gene	CDR3 length	clone size	CDR3 protein
TRBV4-3	TRBJ1-4	16	NA	CASSQVVGLDREKLFF
TRBV7-9	TRBJ2-1	16	few	CASSLRDSGRANEQFF
TRBV5-1	TRBJ2-5	14	NA	CASSLGLAKETQYF
TRBV5-6	TRBJ2-7	15	NA	CASSFRREPSYEQYF
TRBV10-3	TRBJ2-3	13	NA	CATMGQWGDTQYF
TRBV5-4	TRBJ1-1	13	NA	CASSPGSNTEAFF
TRBV7-9	TRBJ2-5	15	NA	CASTRGLAGGETQYF
TRBV10-1	TRBJ1-4	15	NA	CASSGTTGGSEKLFF
TRBV5-1	TRBJ1-1	14	NA	CASSLRTENTEAFF
TRBV27	TRBJ2-1	14	NA	CASKRTGAYNEQFF
TRBV29-1	TRBJ1-1	11	few	CSVSWRRGAFF
TRBV7-8	TRBJ2-7	14	NA	CASSPGAGVYEQYF
TRBV6-1	TRBJ1-5	15	NA	CASSTGVASNQPQHF
TRBV11-2	TRBJ1-1	14	NA	CASSLSPVNTEAFF
TRBV7-2	TRBJ2-1	13	NA	CASSLTRVNEQFF
TRBV29-1	TRBJ2-5	13	NA	CSVHRGYQETQYF
TRBV5-1	TRBJ2-7	15	NA	CASSLLGTANYEQYF
TRBV5-1	TRBJ1-1	17	NA	CASSLGQGVSMNTEAFF
TRBV2	TRBJ2-2	13	few	CASSKRGPGELFF
TRBV5-4	TRBJ2-6	15	NA	CASSLVQSGANVLTF
TRBV5-1	TRBJ2-5	14	NA	CASSVTSSQETQYF
TRBV6-4	TRBJ1-2	15	NA	CASSESEGFNYGYTF
TRBV19	TRBJ2-2	12	NA	CASQGLSGELFF
TRBV6-5	TRBJ1-4	13	NA	CASRDRVWEKLFF
TRBV5-1	TRBJ2-2	15	NA	CASSLDRVNTGELFF
TRBV27	TRBJ1-1	16	NA	CASSLGQGALNTEAFF
TRBV29-1	TRBJ2-3	13	NA	CSGNRDRSTSQYF
TRBV18	TRBJ2-2	16	NA	CASSPRPGTNTGELFF
TRBV6-1	TRBJ2-1	15	NA	CASTVTTGRSNEQFF
TRBV19	TRBJ2-5	15	NA	CASSSFSGGQETQYF
TRBV4-2	TRBJ2-1	16	NA	CASSTGGLAYHNEQFF
TRBV19	TRBJ2-5	15	few	CASSIGAGGLKTQYF
TRBV6-1	TRBJ1-2	14	NA	CASRGTGTGYGYTF
TRBV2	TRBJ1-5	15	NA	CTSREQGLRNQPQHF
TRBV2	TRBJ2-7	13	NA	CASKWTGFGEQYF
TRBV2	TRBJ1-4	13	NA	CVSSRQENEKLFF
TRBV2	TRBJ1-1	10	NA	CASSVSEAFF
TRBV6-6	TRBJ2-7	14	NA	CASSMNRMAYEQYF
TRBV6-5	TRBJ1-1	14	NA	CASSYSSPNTEAFF
TRBV4-1	TRBJ2-3	16	NA	CASSQGSGGSTDTQYF
TRBV29-1	TRBJ2-1	13	NA	CSVPGLVPNEQFF
TRBV7-9	TRBJ2-2	18	NA	CASSLSLVAGTTTGELFF
TRBV11-2	TRBJ2-3	15	NA	CASSSGLARVDTQYF
TRBV5-1	TRBJ2-2	17	NA	CASSLVSSGGQTGELFF
TRBV11-3	TRBJ1-4	14	NA	CASSLEATREKLFF
TRBV7-8	TRBJ2-2	14	NA	CASSLTFRGVRLFF
TRBV5-1	TRBJ1-4	15	few	CASSLSLGANEKLFF
TRBV11-2	TRBJ1-1	12	NA	CASSWDRREAFF
TRBV15	TRBJ2-3	16	NA	CATSRGSSGNTDTQYF
TRBV11-2	TRBJ2-5	15	few	CASSLFVDSQETQYF
TRBV6-5	TRBJ1-6	14	NA	CASSNEGRNSPLHF